This TCR beta chain came from a study of T cells in Graves' hyperthyroidism and ophthalmopathy (dated by TCRdb to about 2019). Concerning the study at large: Peripheral blood samples were taken at initial diagnosis, before any treatment was given. Thyroid tissue and blood T-cell repertoires from more than 5 Graves' hyperthyroidism patients were also compared in the study. According to the paper, TCR Vbeta CDR3 sequencing was carried out on over 130 peripheral blood samples, which came from under 50 ophthalmopathy, under 85 hyperthyroidism and roughly 17 progressor patients. TCR V-J signatures able to tell the groups apart were searched for in a discovery cohort of some 97 patients, of whom 43 had Graves' ophthalmopathy and some 60 had stable Graves' hyperthyroidism. Whether ophthalmopathy could be predicted prospectively was tested in an independent validation cohort made up of under 20 hyperthyroidism patients plus 17 patients who later progressed to ophthalmopathy. After blood sampling, hyperthyroidism patients were treated with methimazole at a starting dose of 30 mg daily, and ophthalmopathy patients were treated with high-dose intravenous methylprednisolone. The approximately 90 discovery patients were randomly split 7:3 into training and test sets. General study outcomes and caveats: Sample size was not statistically predetermined, and investigators were not blinded to group allocation. In validation, the model predicted progression to ophthalmopathy with around 71% sensitivity and less than 75% specificity, a median of approximately 6.5 months before onset. In cross-validation, a model built on a 13 V-J signature told ophthalmopathy apart from stable hyperthyroidism with approximately 91% sensitivity and roughly 81% specificity, and in testing the same model reached 80%/75%. Most expanded thyroid clonotypes (frequency above 0.001) were also found in blood, which suggests that blood repertoires may mirror thyroid immune responses.

As encoded in the germline V gene, CDR1 is SGDLS while CDR2 is YYNGEE. From cysteine to phenylalanine, the CDR3 is 14 amino acids long. Only CDR3 DNA remains: 42 bases, in frame from the first base. V is pared back by 3 bases and J by 4 bases, with 13 bases lying between the germline termini. Moderately to severely active disease, a Clinical Activity Score of at least 3, a NOSPECS grade of at least 4, and a duration under 3 months were present in ophthalmopathy patients. The study excluded patients with uncontrolled infections, other autoimmune diseases, pregnancy or lactation. Diagnoses relied on clinical symptoms, serum thyroxine and TRAb, thyroid ultrasound and orbital computed tomography. Ficoll-Paque density gradient centrifugation was used to isolate PBMCs from under 11 ml of fresh peripheral blood. Total RNA was extracted with Trizol reagent, and quality was checked on an Agilent 2100 Bioanalyzer.

To note about this clonotype: The target of this receptor is not known. No clone much larger than this one lies a single base away; base qualities are absent.

The TCR beta CDR3 regions were amplified from the RNA transcripts. A first-round RT-PCR of the TCR CDR3 used the HTBI primer set with the Qiagen OneStep RT-PCR kit. Libraries were constructed in a second round of multiplex PCR, after which size selection and purification were carried out. Libraries were sequenced paired-end with 100 bp reads on an Illumina HiSeq2000. The original methods were these. SOAPnuke was used to process the raw data, throwing out any read that contained adapters or uncalled bases, had a mean Phred below 15, or lacked an exact constant-primer or identifier match. COPE v1.2.5 was used to merge high-quality paired reads, and clonotypes were defined as unique nucleotide sequences. MiTCR v1.1 was used to align clonotypes to the IMGT TRBV, TRBD and TRBJ reference segments. The analysis was restricted to V-J combinations with a frequency above 0.0001, which together covered 99% to 99.2% of the repertoires. The TCS score was defined as F50 (clonal expansion) divided by E x V (chaos), with BLOSUM62-based TCRdist calculated between CDR3 peptides within each V-J. Welch's t-statistics and random forest reduced several hundred V-J features to roughly 13, which were used in a naive Bayes classifier (R e1071). The Morisita-Horn index was used to measure how similar the thyroid and blood repertoires were. Clones were called with MiXCR by TCRdb after fastp trimmed the public reads at Q25, and only in-frame beta chains were retained. When rows share a CDR3 protein, they turn into one entry using the most common DNA and genes. V and J calls and clone size were set by TCRdb, not the authors. This sample has about 37,000 distinct CDR3 sequences in its table, and about 47% of those were observed once. 15% to 20% of the sample is held by the ten biggest clonotypes.

The receptor's source is a man aged 40-49 years with Graves' ophthalmopathy. The sample consisted of blood. The chain is assembled from TRBV9 and TRBJ1-1, with no confidently assigned D gene. The sequence in DNA is TGTGCCAGCAGCGGCCCGATAAGTATCACTGAAGCTTTCTTT. This is translated as CASSGPISITEAFF.